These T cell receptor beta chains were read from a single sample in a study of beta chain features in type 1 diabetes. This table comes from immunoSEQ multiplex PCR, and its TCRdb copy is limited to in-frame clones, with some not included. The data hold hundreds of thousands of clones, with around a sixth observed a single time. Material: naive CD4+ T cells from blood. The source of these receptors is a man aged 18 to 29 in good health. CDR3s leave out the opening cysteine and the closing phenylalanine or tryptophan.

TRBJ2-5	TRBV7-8	ASSSQGGHQETQY
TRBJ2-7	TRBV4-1	ASSHPGRDTYEQY
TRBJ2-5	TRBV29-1	SVEDLRGLGAGWAQY
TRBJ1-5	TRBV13	ASSLGDRFSNQPQH
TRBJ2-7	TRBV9	ASSTRDSPSYEQY
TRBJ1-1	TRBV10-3	AISWDRATEAF
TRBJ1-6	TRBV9	ASSVGSEGKNSPLH
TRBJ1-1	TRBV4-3	ASSRSLRVNTEAF
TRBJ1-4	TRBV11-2	ASSFTGVGEKLF
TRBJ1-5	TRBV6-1	ASSSVYINQPQH
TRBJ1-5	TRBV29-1	SVGEGAGGNQPQH
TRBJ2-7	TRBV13	ASSLGGRSLYEQY